These 18 T cell receptor beta chains were sequenced from one sample in a study of cytomegalovirus exposure and HLA in healthy donors. The PCR used 60 Vbeta and 13 Jbeta primers. The method was immunoSEQ multiplex PCR; TCRdb's version includes in-frame clones alone and lacks a portion of them. The sample lists roughly 120,000 clones; about 70% were seen once. Sequencing used PBMCs. The receptors derive from a woman in her thirties in good health and CMV-seronegative.

This clone was found a few times. The rearrangement uses TRBV5-4 and TRBJ2-7; 12 positions match TRBD1. After removal of 4 bases from V and 9 bases from J, the junction contained 20 bases not matched to a gene. Looked up from germline, CDR1 is SGHNT and CDR2 is YYREEE (reference sequence). The CDR3 length is 18 residues. Here the CDR3 DNA reads TGTGCCAGCAGCCAACCGGGACAGGGGGCCTCGGATCTAGTTCGGCAGTACTTC. Protein product: CASSQPGQGASDLVRQYF.

The chain couples TRBV5-6 to TRBJ2-7, with 8 positions matching TRBD1. The germline CDR1 and CDR2 sequences are SGHDT and YYEEEE. The CDR3 runs 15 residues. The V segment lost 4 bases and the J segment 5 bases; nucleotides outside the gene matches: 11. The DNA for the CDR3 is TGTGCCAGCAGCCTATTAGGACAGGGCGTCCACGAGCAGTACTTC. This codes for CASSLLGQGVHEQYF.

This chain connects TRBV5-1 to TRBJ1-1; 7 bases agree with TRBD1. The CDR3 is 16 amino acids. The J segment lost 1 base and the V segment lost 5 bases, leaving 11 bases of the junction unmatched. Germline CDR1 is SGHRS and CDR2 is YFSETQ. As DNA, the CDR3 is TGCGCCAGCAGTTCGGGACAGATCGACTGGAACACTGAAGCTTTCTTT. Protein product: CASSSGQIDWNTEAFF.

The chain links TRBV19 to TRBJ1-2; 8 nucleotides align to TRBD1. Germline V gene lookup returns CDR1 LNHDA and CDR2 SQIVND (reference sequence). There are 13 residues in the CDR3. J was trimmed by 8 bases and V by 6 bases; bases with no gene match: 8. CDR3 nucleotide sequence: TGTGCCAGTAGGCCGGACAGGGTAGGAGGCTACACCTTC. This translates into CASRPDRVGGYTF.

The chain carries TRBV12-5 and TRBJ2-7; 11 bases match TRBD2. The ends lost 0 bases at V and 6 bases at J; junction bases unmatched: 4. CDR1 is LGHNT and CDR2 is FRNRAP in the germline V gene. The CDR3 has 15 residues. CDR3 nucleotides: TGTGCTAGTGGTTTGGTACTAGCGGGAGTGGGCGAGCAGTACTTC. This encodes CASGLVLAGVGEQYF.

In its sample, this clone was seen once. The gene calls are TRBV7-9 and TRBJ1-5, with 8 nucleotides matching TRBD1. CDR1 is SEHNR and CDR2 is FQNEAQ in the germline V gene (reference sequence). The CDR3 sequence is 15 residues long. Losses at the gene ends were 5 bases for V and 4 bases for J; bases not matched to a gene: 7. CDR3 region: CASSQADRENQPQHF. As DNA, the CDR3 is TGTGCCAGCAGCCAAGCGGACAGGGAAAATCAGCCCCAGCATTTT.

The chain combines TRBV7-2 with TRBJ2-5; 12 positions match TRBD2. The trim removed 5 bases at V and 0 bases at J, leaving 4 bases unmatched. Germline CDR1 and CDR2: SGHTA and FQGNSA. This CDR3 is 16 amino acids long. The CDR3 nucleotides are TGTGCCAGCAGCGCCACTAGCGGGGGGTACCAAGAGACCCAGTACTTC. Its protein product is CASSATSGGYQETQYF.

This clone was observed a few times. This chain joins TRBV4-3 and TRBJ1-1, with a tentative D call TRBD1 (6 bases). The V and J ends lost 4 bases and 5 bases respectively, with 11 bases between them. Germline V gene data show CDR1 as LGHNA and CDR2 as YSLEER. There are 13 residues in the CDR3. In nucleotides, the CDR3 is TGCGCCAGCAGCCCCCCAGGGGAAACTGAAGCTTTCTTT. This codes for CASSPPGETEAFF.

In this sample, this clone turned up once. Other DNA variants within this sample encode the same CDR3. J is TRBJ1-1 and V is TRBV4-3; 11 bases align to TRBD1. Trimming at V came to 4 bases and at J to 4 bases, leaving 5 bases not matched to a gene. CDR3 length: 15 amino acids. Germline V gene data show CDR1 as LGHNA and CDR2 as YSLEER. The CDR3, as DNA: TGCGCCAGCAGCCCTGGGACAGGGGGGGGCACTGAAGCTTTCTTT. It specifies CASSPGTGGGTEAFF.

This clone was recorded a few times. V gene TRBV7-9 combines with J gene TRBJ1-1; possible D gene TRBD1, 6 bases. Trimming shortened V by 6 bases and J by 4 bases, and 9 bases separated the two germline ends. Germline assignment: CDR1 SEHNR and CDR2 FQNEAQ (reference sequence). There are 12 residues in the CDR3. DNA for the CDR3: TGTGCCAGCAGGAAAGGGGGCACTGAAGCTTTCTTT. Translated, it gives CASRKGGTEAFF.

The rearrangement uses TRBV29-1 and TRBJ2-3; D might be TRBD2 (5 bases). V was pared by 6 bases and J by 0 bases, with 22 bases between. The germline CDR1 and CDR2 sequences are SQVTM and ANQGSEA. The CDR3 runs 17 residues. This chain's CDR3 is CSVSGLPIDFSTDTQYF. The DNA of the CDR3 is TGCAGCGTGAGCGGCCTTCCTATTGACTTTAGCACAGATACGCAGTATTTT.

The genes are TRBV6-5 and TRBJ2-7; D may be TRBD2 (6 bases). Germline CDR1 MNHEY, CDR2 SVGAGI. The V and J ends lost 0 bases and 0 bases respectively, with 9 bases between them. The CDR3 runs to 15 residues. As DNA, the CDR3 is TGTGCCAGCAGTTACTCGGGCGGGGCCTCCTACGAGCAGTACTTC. It codes for CASSYSGGASYEQYF.

This clone has more than one count but fewer than ten. The V call is TRBV7-2, the J call TRBJ1-4; D remains ambiguous. Deletions cut 5 bases from V and 3 bases from J, with 7 bases between. Germline V gene data show CDR1 as SGHTA and CDR2 as FQGNSA. CDR3 length: 13 amino acids. The chain's CDR3 is CASSTKSNEKLFF. The DNA of the CDR3 is TGTGCCAGCAGCACTAAGTCTAATGAAAAACTGTTTTTT.

This sequence joins TRBV5-4 and TRBJ2-7; 7 bases match TRBD1. This CDR3 region has 15 residues. Germline V lookup: CDR1 SGHNT, CDR2 YYREEE (reference sequence). V shed 4 bases, J shed 6 bases, and the junction held 13 bases outside the gene matches. CDR3: CASSTRTGSVSEQYF. As DNA, the CDR3 is TGTGCCAGCAGCACGCGGACAGGTTCTGTGAGCGAGCAGTACTTC.

The chain combines TRBV5-1 with TRBJ1-1, with D maybe TRBD1 (5 bases). There are 15 residues in the CDR3. Germline V gene sequence: CDR1 SGHRS, CDR2 YFSETQ. V was cut by 1 base and J by 0 bases, with 10 bases left in between. CDR3 DNA: TGCGCCAGCAGCTTGCTTCCAGGGATGAACACTGAAGCTTTCTTT. Residues: CASSLLPGMNTEAFF. The entire variable domain, with the rest obtained from reference TRBV5-1 and TRBJ1-1, is as follows: KAGVTQTPRYLIKTRGQQVTLSCSPISGHRSVSWYQQTPGQGLQFLFEYFSETQRNKGNFPGRFSGRQFSNSRSEMNVSTLELGDSALYLCASSLLPGMNTEAFFGQGTRLTVV.

This chain joins TRBV29-1 and TRBJ2-3, with D tentatively TRBD2 (5 bases). V was shortened by 3 bases and J by 4 bases, with 17 bases between the two germline ends. Per germline, CDR1 SQVTM and CDR2 ANQGSEA. This CDR3 comprises 15 residues. The CDR3 nucleotides are TGCAGCGTTGACCCGGACTTTCAAATCGCAGATACGCAGTATTTT. The encoded protein is CSVDPDFQIADTQYF.

The chain couples TRBV7-9 to TRBJ2-1; TRBD2 agrees at 8 bases. J was trimmed by 12 bases and V by 5 bases; bases with no gene match: 21. This CDR3 comprises 17 residues. Germline V gene sequence: CDR1 SEHNR, CDR2 FQNEAQ (reference sequence). The CDR3 region is CASSPTFTSGSLSGQFF. The CDR3, as DNA: TGTGCCAGCAGCCCCACCTTCACTAGCGGATCCCTAAGCGGGCAGTTCTTC.

The chain has TRBV27 and TRBJ1-5, with TRBD1 as a possible D gene (6 bases). This CDR3 region has 13 residues. CDR1 and CDR2 (germline): MNHEY, SMNVEV (reference sequence). V gave up 2 bases and J gave up 6 bases, with 8 bases separating them. The CDR3 sequence: CASSLQGSQPQHF. The CDR3 DNA reads TGTGCCAGCAGTTTACAGGGGAGTCAGCCCCAGCATTTT.